One T cell receptor beta chain is described in this entry. Antigen unknown. This specimen comes from a study of shared clonotypes between healthy human individuals. On the study more broadly: Each donor's CD4 naive and CD4 memory cells filled three plates apiece, CD8 naive two, and CD8 memory one. Study-wide results and limits: Estimated richness was generally greater in naive than memory subsets. Around 4.7% of naive CD4 clonotypes were shared across a handful of donors.

Sequenced by immunoSEQ multiplex PCR; TCRdb stores in-frame clones only, minus some. The repertoire holds about 600,000 clones, with almost 97% as singletons. The sequenced sample was naive CD4+ T cells sorted from blood. This sample's subset: CD45RA+ positively selected. The clonotype originates from a woman aged 25 to 39 in good health.

The CDR3 DNA sequence: TGTGCCACCACAGGGAGCTCCTACAATGAGCAGTTCTTC. It specifies CATTGSSYNEQFF. The chain joins TRBV10-3 to TRBJ2-1, with D perhaps matching TRBD1 (6 bases). Germline CDR1 reads ENHRY; CDR2 reads SYGVKD. The CDR3 runs 13 residues. The germline V and J ends were trimmed by 10 bases and 0 bases, with 10 bases remaining between them.